The rows below give T cell receptor beta chains drawn from one sample of a study of blood T cell repertoires in COVID-19. This table comes from immunoSEQ multiplex PCR, and its TCRdb copy is limited to in-frame clones, with some not included. Of around 93,000 clones in the sample, 82% were seen once. The sample was peripheral blood. The source of these receptors is an elderly man with acute or convalescent COVID-19. Both conserved end residues are part of each CDR3. The D gene is left open where the match is weak. The listing skips clone size in some rows; elsewhere it reads once, few, many or a size class.

d_call j_call cdr3_length clone_size v_call cdr3_aa cdr3_nt
TRBD1 TRBJ2-1 16 . TRBV5-8 CASSLGDRGIYNEQFF TGTGCCAGCAGCTTGGGGGACAGGGGAATCTACAATGAGCAGTTCTTC
. TRBJ2-7 11 few TRBV20-1 CSARQGNEQYF TGCAGTGCTAGACAGGGGAACGAGCAGTACTTC
TRBD2 TRBJ2-1 15 . TRBV5-6 CASSTRLAGGREQFF TGTGCCAGCAGCACCCGACTAGCGGGGGGGCGTGAGCAGTTCTTC
. TRBJ2-1 15 . TRBV6-6 CASVRESTSYNEQFF TGTGCCAGCGTTAGGGAGTCCACCTCCTACAATGAGCAGTTCTTC
. TRBJ1-3 15 . TRBV4-3 CASSQDLTAGNTIYF TGCGCCAGCAGCCAAGATCTGACAGCCGGAAACACCATATATTTT
TRBD1 TRBJ2-3 15 . TRBV28 CASSFPGTGGHTQYF TGTGCCAGCAGTTTCCCCGGGACAGGGGGTCATACGCAGTATTTT
. TRBJ2-2 13 . TRBV30 CAWSLLLTGELFF TGTGCCTGGAGTTTGTTGTTAACCGGGGAGCTGTTTTTT
. TRBJ2-2 16 . TRBV7-2 CASSPQLTGNTGELFF TGTGCCAGCAGCCCCCAACTCACAGGGAACACCGGGGAGCTGTTTTTT
. TRBJ1-1 14 . TRBV6-2/TRBV6-3 CASSFGTGNTEAFF TGTGCCAGCAGTTTTGGCACGGGGAACACTGAAGCTTTCTTT
. TRBJ1-2 14 . TRBV5-1 CASSMAQNNYGYTF TGCGCCAGCAGCATGGCCCAGAATAACTATGGCTACACCTTC
TRBD1 TRBJ2-1 14 . TRBV10-2 CASGGQGIFDEQFF TGCGCCAGCGGAGGACAGGGGATTTTCGATGAGCAGTTCTTC
TRBD1 TRBJ1-5 15 . TRBV9 CASSVGQGVDQPQHF TGTGCCAGCAGCGTGGGACAGGGTGTCGATCAGCCCCAGCATTTT
. TRBJ2-7 15 . TRBV6-5 CASSYNSRSSYEQYF TGTGCCAGCAGTTACAACAGTCGAAGCTCCTACGAGCAGTACTTC
TRBD2 TRBJ2-5 16 . TRBV7-2 CASSSGLAGGSATQYF TGTGCCAGCAGCTCGGGACTAGCGGGGGGGAGCGCGACCCAGTACTTC
TRBD1 TRBJ2-7 13 . TRBV30 CAWSGTGSYEQYF TGTGCCTGGAGCGGGACAGGCTCCTACGAGCAGTACTTC
. TRBJ1-1 14 few TRBV6-2/TRBV6-3 CASSYSAENTEAFF TGTGCCAGCAGTTACTCGGCAGAGAACACTGAAGCTTTCTTT
. TRBJ1-6 19 . TRBV24-1 CATSDLREGRISYNSPLHF TGTGCCACCAGTGATTTAAGGGAGGGCAGGATCTCCTATAATTCACCCCTCCACTTT
TRBD1 TRBJ1-4 15 . TRBV28 CASSSKGATNEKLFF TGTGCCAGCAGTTCTAAGGGGGCTACTAATGAAAAACTGTTTTTT
TRBD2 TRBJ2-5 13 . TRBV11-2 CATSGRVKETQYF TGTGCCACCAGCGGGAGAGTAAAAGAGACCCAGTACTTC
. TRBJ1-4 14 . TRBV9 CASSPRVKDEKLFF TGTGCCAGCAGCCCCAGGGTGAAAGATGAAAAACTGTTTTTT
TRBD1 TRBJ2-1 13 . TRBV2 CASTGQVYNEQFF TGTGCCAGCACCGGACAGGTTTACAATGAGCAGTTCTTC
. TRBJ1-3 14 . TRBV19 CASSPGSSGNTIYF TGTGCCAGTAGTCCCGGGTCATCTGGAAACACCATATATTTT
. TRBJ2-3 13 few TRBV30 CGSSGLHTDTQYF TGTGGCTCGTCAGGACTTCACACAGATACGCAGTATTTT
. TRBJ1-5 15 . TRBV19 CASTPSLNSNQPQHF TGTGCCAGTACCCCGAGCCTTAATAGCAATCAGCCCCAGCATTTT
. TRBJ2-2 12 . TRBV27 CASSPNTGELFF TGTGCCAGCAGTCCTAACACCGGGGAGCTGTTTTTT
TRBD1 TRBJ2-3 16 . TRBV7-2 CASSVDRGGKGDTQYF TGTGCCAGCAGCGTAGACAGGGGAGGAAAGGGAGATACGCAGTATTTT
. TRBJ2-1 16 . TRBV4-3 CASSQDQGGLGNEQFF TGCGCCAGCAGCCAAGATCAGGGGGGATTGGGCAATGAGCAGTTCTTC
. TRBJ2-2 14 . TRBV5-1 CASSPAGNTGELFF TGCGCCAGCAGCCCAGCGGGGAACACCGGGGAGCTGTTTTTT
. TRBJ1-6 13 . TRBV30 CAWSGRGNSPLHF TGTGCCTGGAGTGGCAGGGGAAATTCACCCCTCCACTTT
TRBD2 TRBJ2-7 12 . TRBV29-1 CSVGTRGYEQYF TGCAGCGTTGGGACTAGGGGCTACGAGCAGTACTTC
. TRBJ2-7 14 few TRBV29-1 CSVGGTHSSYEQYF TGCAGCGTCGGAGGGACGCACAGCTCCTACGAGCAGTACTTC
. TRBJ2-2 16 . TRBV28 CASKAPQGRNTGELFF TGTGCCAGCAAAGCCCCGCAGGGCCGGAACACCGGGGAGCTGTTTTTT
. TRBJ1-1 15 . TRBV2 CASSELPSVLTEAFF TGTGCCAGCAGTGAACTCCCATCGGTTCTCACTGAAGCTTTCTTT
. TRBJ2-2 14 once TRBV21-1 CASSRRVNTGELFF TGTGCCAGCAGCAGACGGGTTAACACCGGGGAGCTGTTTTTT
TRBD1 TRBJ2-7 17 . TRBV18 CASSPPLQGAGSYEQYF TGTGCCAGCTCACCACCATTGCAGGGGGCGGGCTCCTACGAGCAGTACTTC
TRBD1 TRBJ1-2 14 . TRBV6-2/TRBV6-3 CASSYSGTGKGYTF TGTGCCAGCAGTTACTCGGGGACAGGGAAAGGCTACACCTTC
. TRBJ2-6 16 . TRBV19 CASTDRRGSGANVLTF TGTGCCAGTACCGACCGAAGGGGCTCTGGGGCCAACGTCCTGACTTTC
. TRBJ1-1 14 few TRBV9 CASSVGGGREAAFF TGTGCCAGCAGCGTAGGGGGAGGCAGGGAGGCAGCTTTCTTT
. TRBJ2-7 17 . TRBV30 CAWSVRGGWDGSYEQYF TGTGCCTGGAGTGTACGAGGGGGTTGGGACGGATCCTACGAGCAGTACTTC
. TRBJ2-7 13 once TRBV7-2 CASSLHRAGEQYF TGTGCCAGCAGCTTACACAGGGCCGGCGAGCAGTACTTC
TRBD2 TRBJ2-7 13 . TRBV12-3/TRBV12-4 CASSFNGGYEQYF TGTGCCAGCAGTTTTAACGGGGGGTACGAGCAGTACTTC
. TRBJ2-3 15 once TRBV29-1 CSVEDIEDSGDTQYF TGCAGCGTTGAAGATATTGAGGACTCGGGAGATACGCAGTATTTT
TRBD1 TRBJ1-2 15 . TRBV29-1 CSVSNSGQGNYGYTF TGCAGCGTCTCTAATAGCGGACAGGGGAACTATGGCTACACCTTC
. TRBJ2-2 13 . TRBV27 CASRTGHTGELFF TGTGCCAGCAGAACAGGGCACACCGGGGAGCTGTTTTTT
. TRBJ1-4 12 . TRBV27 CATGQREEKLFF TGTGCCACAGGACAGCGGGAGGAAAAACTGTTTTTT
. TRBJ2-3 13 . TRBV18 CASSPPTRDTQYF TGTGCCAGCTCACCACCGACGAGGGATACGCAGTATTTT
. TRBJ1-5 16 few TRBV7-2 CASSSEAGTVSQPQHF TGTGCCAGCAGCTCCGAGGCGGGGACCGTTTCCCAGCCCCAGCATTTT
TRBD1 TRBJ2-5 11 . TRBV3-1/TRBV3-2 CASRQGETQYF TGTGCCAGCAGACAGGGGGAGACCCAGTACTTC
. TRBJ1-2 16 . TRBV5-1 CASSLGGQGPGYGYTF TGCGCCAGCAGCTTGGGGGGGCAGGGGCCTGGCTATGGCTACACCTTC
TRBD2 TRBJ2-1 15 . TRBV6-6 CASRASGGEYNEQFF TGTGCCAGCAGGGCTAGCGGGGGGGAGTACAATGAGCAGTTCTTC
. TRBJ2-7 16 . TRBV15 CATSRGPTGSSYEQYF TGTGCCACCAGCAGAGGTCCGACGGGGAGCTCCTACGAGCAGTACTTC
. TRBJ1-3 13 . TRBV12-3/TRBV12-4 CASSFSSGNTIYF TGTGCCAGCAGTTTCAGCTCTGGAAACACCATATATTTT
. TRBJ1-2 14 . TRBV7-2 CASSLGGVDYGYTF TGTGCCAGCAGCTTAGGGGGCGTGGACTATGGCTACACCTTC
. TRBJ2-6 16 once TRBV2 CASRDLQGSGANVLTF TGTGCCAGCAGGGACCTACAGGGCTCTGGGGCCAACGTCCTGACTTTC
TRBD1 TRBJ1-3 19 . TRBV5-1 CASSLGFTGGQISGNTIYF TGCGCCAGCAGCTTGGGATTCACAGGGGGACAAATCTCTGGAAACACCATATATTTT
TRBD1 TRBJ2-3 15 . TRBV18 CASSPGTGGTDTQYF TGTGCCAGCTCACCCGGGACAGGGGGCACAGATACGCAGTATTTT
. TRBJ1-3 16 . TRBV7-6 CASSLQQGLSGNTIYF TGTGCCAGCAGCCTGCAACAGGGACTATCTGGAAACACCATATATTTT
. TRBJ1-4 13 . TRBV30 CAVLPVTNEKLFF TGTGCCGTGCTTCCGGTTACGAATGAAAAACTGTTTTTT
TRBD2 TRBJ2-5 14 . TRBV27 CASRGTSGRETQYF TGTGCCAGCAGGGGGACTAGCGGGAGGGAGACCCAGTACTTC